This TCR beta chain is from a study of cytomegalovirus exposure and HLA in healthy donors. The CDR3 spans 15 residues. The germline V gene has CDR1 SSHAT and CDR2 FNYEAQ (reference sequence). 13 Jbeta primers and 60 Vbeta primers were used for the PCR. Some clones are missing from TCRdb's copy, which holds only in-frame ones; the method was immunoSEQ multiplex PCR. Among about 170,000 clones listed, around 77% were seen once. In the case of this clone: The antigen is not known. One end of the junction is discordant with germline, which a read error may explain.

Study-level points and caveats: Looking again later, the authors saw that most CMV-associated TCR beta chains seemed HLA-restricted.

Sequencing was done on a sample of PBMCs. The genes are TRBV7-7 and TRBJ2-1; D ambiguous. The TCR comes from a woman aged 45-60 years in good health and CMV-seropositive. The CDR3 nucleotides read TGTGCTAGCAGCCCACAAGTCAGCTCCTACAATGAGCAGTTCTTC. This sequence encodes CASSPQVSSYNEQFF.